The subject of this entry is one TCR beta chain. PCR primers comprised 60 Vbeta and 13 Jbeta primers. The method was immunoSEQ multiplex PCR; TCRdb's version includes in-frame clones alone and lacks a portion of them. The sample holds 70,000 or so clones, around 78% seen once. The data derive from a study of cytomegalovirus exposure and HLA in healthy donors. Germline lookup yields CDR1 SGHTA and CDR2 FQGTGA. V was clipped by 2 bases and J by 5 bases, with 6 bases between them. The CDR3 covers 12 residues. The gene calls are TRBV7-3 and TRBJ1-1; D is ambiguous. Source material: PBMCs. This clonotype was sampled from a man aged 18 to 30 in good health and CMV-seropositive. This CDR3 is CASSLRGTEAFF. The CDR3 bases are TGTGCCAGCAGCTTACGAGGGACTGAAGCTTTCTTT.